Listed below are T cell receptor beta chains from one sample, sequenced in a study of blood T cell repertoires in COVID-19. The method was immunoSEQ multiplex PCR; TCRdb's version includes in-frame clones alone and lacks a portion of them. The sample has 490,000 or so clones, 80% to 90% seen once. Sequencing was performed on PBMCs or T cells enriched from blood (not recorded which). These receptors came from a woman aged 60-75 years who had recovered from COVID-19. The CDR3 runs from the conserved cysteine through the conserved F or W. The D gene is left open where the match is weak. Expanded clones are given a class, and other clones once, few, many or no size at all.

>TRBV4-1|TRBD2|-|TRBJ2-5
CASSQGLAAQETQYF
TGCGCCAGCAGCCAAGGACTAGCGGCTCAAGAGACCCAGTACTTC
>TRBV19|TRBD2|-|TRBJ2-2
CASSIEGLAGPLWTGELFF
TGTGCCAGTAGTATAGAGGGACTAGCGGGGCCCCTTTGGACCGGGGAGCTGTTTTTT
>TRBV7-6|TRBD1|once|TRBJ1-3
CASSTRQGASSGNTIYF
TGTGCCAGCAGCACCCGACAGGGGGCGAGCTCTGGAAACACCATATATTTT
>TRBV7-6|-|-|TRBJ1-2
CASSLLGVYGYTF
TGTGCCAGCAGCTTACTAGGGGTCTATGGCTACACCTTC
>TRBV30|-|-|TRBJ1-1
CAWSPPLGRSTEAFF
TGTGCCTGGAGCCCGCCACTTGGGAGATCCACTGAAGCTTTCTTT
>TRBV5-1|-|-|TRBJ1-3
CASSLDGTSSGNTIYF
TGCGCCAGCAGCTTGGATGGTACGAGCTCTGGAAACACCATATATTTT
>TRBV24-1|TRBD1|-|TRBJ2-2
CATRGSEGPGQYTGELFF
TGTGCCACCAGAGGTAGCGAGGGACCGGGACAGTACACCGGGGAGCTGTTTTTT
>TRBV11-2|-|-|TRBJ2-1
CASRPIAGGSHNEQFF
TGTGCCAGCAGACCCATCGCAGGGGGGTCCCACAATGAGCAGTTCTTC
>TRBV9|-|-|TRBJ1-2
CASSVGGGQGEGYTF
TGTGCCAGCAGCGTAGGAGGGGGACAAGGGGAAGGCTACACCTTC
>TRBV7-9|TRBD1|-|TRBJ1-3
CASSETGGHYTIYF
TGTGCCAGCAGCGAAACAGGGGGCCATTACACCATATATTTT
>TRBV3-1/TRBV3-2|TRBD2|-|TRBJ2-5
CASSPWSGGGETQYF
TGTGCCAGCAGCCCGTGGAGCGGGGGCGGGGAGACCCAGTACTTC
>TRBV3-1/TRBV3-2|TRBD2|-|TRBJ2-1
CASSHAGGTNNEQFF
TGTGCCAGCAGCCATGCGGGGGGCACCAACAATGAGCAGTTCTTC
>TRBV27|-|-|TRBJ1-5
CASRAGGKMEPQHF
TGTGCCAGCAGGGCCGGGGGAAAAATGGAGCCCCAGCATTTT
>TRBV5-1|-|-|TRBJ1-1
CASSLAGDSPNEAFF
TGCGCCAGCAGCTTGGCAGGAGACAGCCCAAATGAAGCTTTCTTT
>TRBV18|TRBD1|-|TRBJ1-3
CASSPLRQGNSGNTIYF
TGTGCCAGCTCACCACTTCGACAGGGAAACTCTGGAAACACCATATATTTT
>TRBV27|TRBD1|-|TRBJ2-7
CASSLSTGHEQYF
TGTGCCAGCAGTTTATCGACAGGGCACGAGCAGTACTTC
>TRBV9|-|-|TRBJ1-3
CASSVGGNVGNTIYF
TGTGCCAGCAGCGTAGGGGGCAATGTGGGAAACACCATATATTTT
>TRBV3-1/TRBV3-2|TRBD1|-|TRBJ2-3
CASSRGTGFGRTDTQYF
TGTGCCAGCAGCCGAGGGACAGGGTTCGGACGCACAGATACGCAGTATTTT
>TRBV18|-|-|TRBJ1-2
CASSPSGVGYGYTF
TGTGCCAGCTCACCATCCGGGGTGGGCTATGGCTACACCTTC
>TRBV5-5|-|-|TRBJ2-2
CASSLGGRASNTGELFF
TGTGCCAGCAGCTTGGGGGGCAGGGCCTCGAACACCGGGGAGCTGTTTTTT
>TRBV10-3|-|-|TRBJ1-2
CAISGTDLYGYTF
TGTGCCATCAGTGGTACAGACCTCTATGGCTACACCTTC
>TRBV5-1|TRBD1|-|TRBJ2-3
CASSLAGTGGEDTQYF
TGCGCCAGCAGCTTAGCCGGGACAGGGGGCGAAGATACGCAGTATTTT
>TRBV7-2|-|-|TRBJ2-2
CASSLGGSSFAGELFF
TGTGCCAGCAGCTTAGGAGGGTCTAGCTTCGCCGGGGAGCTGTTTTTT
>TRBV5-1|TRBD1|-|TRBJ1-1
CASRYRTGGVGNTEAFF
TGCGCCAGCAGGTACCGGACAGGGGGAGTGGGAAACACTGAAGCTTTCTTT
>TRBV7-6|TRBD1|-|TRBJ2-7
CASSLFTGGTYEQYF
TGTGCCAGCAGCTTATTTACAGGGGGGACCTACGAGCAGTACTTC
>TRBV3-1/TRBV3-2|-|few|TRBJ2-2
CASSPPTVSTGELFF
TGTGCCAGCAGCCCCCCCACGGTGAGCACCGGGGAGCTGTTTTTT
>TRBV5-6|TRBD1|-|TRBJ1-4
CASSTGQGVTNEKLFF
TGTGCCAGCAGCACGGGACAGGGGGTAACTAATGAAAAACTGTTTTTT
>TRBV5-1|TRBD1|once|TRBJ1-2
CASSPLGTANYGYTF
TGCGCCAGCAGCCCTTTGGGGACAGCTAACTATGGCTACACCTTC
>TRBV27|TRBD2|-|TRBJ2-1
CASSLGEAGGPQGQQFF
TGTGCCAGCAGTTTAGGGGAAGCGGGGGGGCCGCAGGGACAGCAGTTCTTC
>TRBV14|TRBD1|-|TRBJ1-4
CASSQDRELF
TGTGCCAGCAGCCAGGACAGGGAACTTTTT
>TRBV5-1|-|-|TRBJ1-2
CASSLHPGSDGYTF
TGCGCCAGCAGCCTCCACCCAGGCTCGGATGGCTACACCTTC
>TRBV2|TRBD2|once|TRBJ2-1
CASNLGLAGGGTGNEQFF
TGTGCCAGCAACTTGGGACTAGCGGGGGGTGGTACGGGAAATGAGCAGTTCTTC